The clone carrying this TCR beta chain came up many times. The target antigen is unknown. Germline is not matched at one junction end, which may reflect a read error. The data are from a study of identical twins. Broader study findings: With abundant cord blood beta clonotypes, insertions were fewer; memory repertoires showed no such pattern. Analyses based on zero insertions could be partly confounded by invariant MAIT and iNKT cells. Within monozygotic twins, out-of-frame TCR alpha sharing was underestimated by the models.

Germline-derived CDR1 and CDR2 are SNHLY and FYNNEI. The CDR3 consists of 11 residues. Template switching added a universal primer site; cDNA carried unique molecular identifiers. One entry per CDR3 protein results from TCRdb running MiXCR on the 5' RACE reads. The sample shows hundreds of thousands of distinct CDR3 sequences, 6.1% of them seen only once. The receptor's source is a man younger than 35 in good health. Sequences were obtained from naive T cells sorted from blood. The chain joins TRBV2 to TRBJ2-7; no clear D gene. The CDR3: CASSRTRRRDF. DNA of the CDR3: TGTGCCAGCAGTCGGACGAGGCGAAGGGACTTC.